This T cell receptor beta chain was obtained from a study of tumor-infiltrating lymphocytes in primary liver carcinoma. Study information: T1-T3 N0M0 was the stage of the tumors, which were roughly 4.2 to 11 cm across.

Making TCR beta cDNA involved approximately 520 ng total RNA and a constant-region primer. Modified slightly, ARM-PCR produced TCR beta libraries over three nested multiplex PCR rounds. In the first two PCR rounds, TRBV1-TRBV30 forward primers were paired with a C-beta reverse primer, and each round lasted nine to ten cycles. TCRdb ran MiXCR on the multiplex PCR reads and lists one entry per CDR3 protein. The sample lists 150,000 to 200,000 distinct CDR3 sequences; around 81% were seen once. Turning to this clonotype: Lacking the conserved final phenylalanine or tryptophan, this CDR3 likely reflects a read error.

For each extraction, RNA and DNA were obtained together from about 20-30 mg of unsorted bulk tissue. Separate regions, five per tumor, were sampled. The CDR3 spans 18 residues. The germline CDR1 and CDR2 sequences are MDHEN and SYDVKM. This TCR came from a man aged 40-49 years with primary liver carcinoma and hepatitis B virus infection. The chain recombines TRBV28 with TRBJ2-1, with D tentatively TRBD1 or TRBD2 (5 bases each). Material for sequencing was tumor tissue from primary liver carcinoma. This CDR3 is CTSSLIAAVGDAYNEQFL. The CDR3 coding sequence is TGTACCAGCAGTCTAATTGCAGCGGTTGGGGACGCCTACAATGAGCAGTTCCTC.